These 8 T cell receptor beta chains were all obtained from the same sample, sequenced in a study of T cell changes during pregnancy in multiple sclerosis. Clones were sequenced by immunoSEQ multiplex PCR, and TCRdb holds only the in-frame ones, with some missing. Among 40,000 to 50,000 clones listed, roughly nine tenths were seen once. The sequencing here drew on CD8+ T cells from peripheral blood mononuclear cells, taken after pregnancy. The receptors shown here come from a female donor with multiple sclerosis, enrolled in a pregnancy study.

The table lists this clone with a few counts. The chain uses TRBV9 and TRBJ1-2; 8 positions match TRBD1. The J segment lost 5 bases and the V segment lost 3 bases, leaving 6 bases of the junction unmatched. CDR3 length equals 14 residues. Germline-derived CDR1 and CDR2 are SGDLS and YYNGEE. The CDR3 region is CASSGTGTSYGYTF. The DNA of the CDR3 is TGTGCCAGCAGCGGGACAGGGACCTCTTATGGCTACACCTTC. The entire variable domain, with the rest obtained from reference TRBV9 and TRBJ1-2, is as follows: DSGVTQTPKHLITATGQRVTLRCSPRSGDLSVYWYQQSLDQGLQFLIQYYNGEERAKGNILERFSAQQFPDLHSELNLSSLELGDSALYFCASSGTGTSYGYTFGSGTRLTVV.

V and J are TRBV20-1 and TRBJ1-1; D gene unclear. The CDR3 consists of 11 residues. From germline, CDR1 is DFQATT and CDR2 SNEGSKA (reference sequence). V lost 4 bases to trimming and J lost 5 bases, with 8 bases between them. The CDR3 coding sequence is TGCAGTGCTAACGGCGGGACTGAAGCTTTCTTT. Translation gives CSANGGTEAFF.

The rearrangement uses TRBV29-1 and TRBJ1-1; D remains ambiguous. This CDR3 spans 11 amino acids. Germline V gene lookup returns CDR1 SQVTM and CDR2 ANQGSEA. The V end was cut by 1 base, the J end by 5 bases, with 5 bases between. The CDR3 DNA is TGCAGCGTTGAAGTCGGGACTGAAGCTTTCTTT. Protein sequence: CSVEVGTEAFF.

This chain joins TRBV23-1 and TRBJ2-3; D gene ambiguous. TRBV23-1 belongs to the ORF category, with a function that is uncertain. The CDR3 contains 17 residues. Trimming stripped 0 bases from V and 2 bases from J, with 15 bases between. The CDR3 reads CASSQSSNRPYTDTQYF. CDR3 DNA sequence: TGCGCCAGCAGTCAATCAAGTAACAGACCTTACACAGATACGCAGTATTTT.

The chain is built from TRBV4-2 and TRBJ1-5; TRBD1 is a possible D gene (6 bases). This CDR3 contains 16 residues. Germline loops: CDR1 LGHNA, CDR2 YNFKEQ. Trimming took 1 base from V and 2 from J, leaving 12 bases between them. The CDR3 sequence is CASSQGTEGGNQPQHF. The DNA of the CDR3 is TGTGCCAGCAGCCAAGGGACCGAGGGGGGCAATCAGCCCCAGCATTTT.

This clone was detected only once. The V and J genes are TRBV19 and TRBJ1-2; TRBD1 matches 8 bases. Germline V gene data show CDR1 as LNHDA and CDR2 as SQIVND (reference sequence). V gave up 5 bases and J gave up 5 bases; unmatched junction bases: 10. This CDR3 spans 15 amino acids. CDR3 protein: CASSHLGDRLYGYTF. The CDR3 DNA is TGTGCCAGTAGTCACCTCGGGGACAGGCTGTATGGCTACACCTTC.

CDR3 residues: CASSLATGELYEQYF. DNA for the CDR3: TGTGCCAGCAGCTTAGCGACAGGGGAACTCTACGAGCAGTACTTC. This rearrangement joins TRBV11-2 to TRBJ2-7; 8 bases map to TRBD1. CDR1 and CDR2 (germline): SGHAT, FQNNGV. The CDR3 covers 15 residues. Trimming took 1 base from V and 3 from J; bases not matched to a gene: 5. Based on the CDR3 plus reference TRBV11-2 and TRBJ2-7, the full variable domain is EAGVAQSPRYKIIEKRQSVAFWCNPISGHATLYWYQQILGQGPKLLIQFQNNGVVDDSQLPKDRFSAERLKGVDSTLKIQPAKLEDSAVYLCASSLATGELYEQYFGPGTRLTVT.

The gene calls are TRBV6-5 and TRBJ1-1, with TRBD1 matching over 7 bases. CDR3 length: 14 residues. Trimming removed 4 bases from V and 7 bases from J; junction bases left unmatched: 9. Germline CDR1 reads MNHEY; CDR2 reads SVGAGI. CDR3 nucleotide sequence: TGTGCCAGCAGTTTCGGGACAGAGGGAAATGAAGCTTTCTTT. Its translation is CASSFGTEGNEAFF.